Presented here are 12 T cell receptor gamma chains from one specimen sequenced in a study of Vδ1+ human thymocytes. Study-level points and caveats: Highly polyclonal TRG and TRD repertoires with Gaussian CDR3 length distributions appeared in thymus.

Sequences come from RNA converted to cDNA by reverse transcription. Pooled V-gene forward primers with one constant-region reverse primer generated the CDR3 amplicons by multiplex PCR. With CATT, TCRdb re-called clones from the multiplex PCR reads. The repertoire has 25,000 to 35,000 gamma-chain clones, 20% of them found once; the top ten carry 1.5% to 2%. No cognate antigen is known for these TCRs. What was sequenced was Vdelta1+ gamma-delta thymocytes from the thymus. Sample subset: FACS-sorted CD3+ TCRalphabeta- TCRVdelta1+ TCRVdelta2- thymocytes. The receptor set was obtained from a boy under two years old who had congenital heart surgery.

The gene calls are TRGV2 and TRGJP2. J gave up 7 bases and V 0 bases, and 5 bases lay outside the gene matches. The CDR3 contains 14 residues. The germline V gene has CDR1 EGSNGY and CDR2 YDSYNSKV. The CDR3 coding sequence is TGTGCCACCTGGGACGGGGGCGTTGATTGGATCAAGACGTTT. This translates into CATWDGGVDWIKTF.

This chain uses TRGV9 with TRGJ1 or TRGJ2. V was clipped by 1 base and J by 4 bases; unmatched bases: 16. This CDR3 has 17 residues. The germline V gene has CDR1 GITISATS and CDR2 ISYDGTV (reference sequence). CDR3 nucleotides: TGTGCCTTGTGGGAGGTCTACGCTCTTGGGGGATATTATAAGAAACTCTTT. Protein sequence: CALWEVYALGGYYKKLF.

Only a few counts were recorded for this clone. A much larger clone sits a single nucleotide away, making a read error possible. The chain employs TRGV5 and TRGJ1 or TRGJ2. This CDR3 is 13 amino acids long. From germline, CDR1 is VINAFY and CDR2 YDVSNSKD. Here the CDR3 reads CAAWDRPDYKKLF. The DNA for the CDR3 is TGTGCCGCCTGGGACAGGCCTGATTATAAGAAACTCTTT.

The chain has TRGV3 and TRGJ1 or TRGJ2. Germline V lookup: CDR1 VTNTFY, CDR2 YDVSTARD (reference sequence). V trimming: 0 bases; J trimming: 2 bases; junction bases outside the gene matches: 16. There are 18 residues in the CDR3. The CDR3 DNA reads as TGTGCCACCTGGGACAGGCTCTCTGGGATAGTGGATTATTATAAGAAACTCTTT. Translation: CATWDRLSGIVDYYKKLF.

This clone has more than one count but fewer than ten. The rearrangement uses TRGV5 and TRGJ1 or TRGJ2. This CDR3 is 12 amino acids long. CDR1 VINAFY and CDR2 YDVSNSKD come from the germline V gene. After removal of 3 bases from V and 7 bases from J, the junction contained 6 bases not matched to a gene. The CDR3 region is CATWDLWYKKLF. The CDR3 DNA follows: TGTGCCACCTGGGACCTCTGGTATAAGAAACTCTTT.

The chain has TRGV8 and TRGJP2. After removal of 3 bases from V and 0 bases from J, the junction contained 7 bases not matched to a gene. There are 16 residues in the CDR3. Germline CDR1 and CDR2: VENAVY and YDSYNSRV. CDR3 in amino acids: CATWDPRYSSDWIKTF. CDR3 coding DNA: TGTGCCACCTGGGATCCCCGATATAGTAGTGATTGGATCAAGACGTTT.

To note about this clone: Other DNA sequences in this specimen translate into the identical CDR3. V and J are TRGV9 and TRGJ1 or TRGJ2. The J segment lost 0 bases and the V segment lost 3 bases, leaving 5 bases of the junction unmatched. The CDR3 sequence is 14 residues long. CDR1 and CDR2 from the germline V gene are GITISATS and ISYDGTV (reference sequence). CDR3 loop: CALWETSNYYKKLF. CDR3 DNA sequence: TGTGCCTTGTGGGAGACCTCGAATTATTATAAGAAACTCTTT.

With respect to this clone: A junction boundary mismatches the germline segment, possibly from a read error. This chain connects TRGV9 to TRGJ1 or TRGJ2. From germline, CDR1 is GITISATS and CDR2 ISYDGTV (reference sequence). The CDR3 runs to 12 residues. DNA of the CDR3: TGCGCCTTGTGGGAGGTGCGGGATAAGAAACTCTTT. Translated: CALWEVRDKKLF.

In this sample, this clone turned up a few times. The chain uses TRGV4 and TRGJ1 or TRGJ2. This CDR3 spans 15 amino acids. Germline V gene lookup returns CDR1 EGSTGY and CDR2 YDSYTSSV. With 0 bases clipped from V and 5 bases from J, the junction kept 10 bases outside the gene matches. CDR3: CATWDGLEFDYKKLF. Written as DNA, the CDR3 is TGTGCCACCTGGGATGGGCTGGAGTTTGATTATAAGAAACTCTTT.

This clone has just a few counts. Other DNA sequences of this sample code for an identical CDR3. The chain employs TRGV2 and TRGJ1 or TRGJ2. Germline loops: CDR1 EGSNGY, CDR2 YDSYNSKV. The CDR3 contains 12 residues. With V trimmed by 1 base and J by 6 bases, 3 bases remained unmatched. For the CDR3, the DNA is TGTGCCACCTGGGACGGAGGTTATAAGAAACTCTTT. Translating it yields CATWDGGYKKLF.

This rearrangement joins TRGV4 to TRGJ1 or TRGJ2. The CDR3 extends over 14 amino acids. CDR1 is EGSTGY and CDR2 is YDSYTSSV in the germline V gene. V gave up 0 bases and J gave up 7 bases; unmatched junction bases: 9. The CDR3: CATWDGPFKYKKLF. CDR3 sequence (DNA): TGTGCCACCTGGGATGGGCCGTTTAAGTATAAGAAACTCTTT.

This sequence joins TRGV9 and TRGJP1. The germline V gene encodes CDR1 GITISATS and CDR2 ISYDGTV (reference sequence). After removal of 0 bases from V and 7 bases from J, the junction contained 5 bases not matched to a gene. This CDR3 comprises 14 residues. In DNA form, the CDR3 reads TGTGCCTTGTGGGAGGTGCAGGGTGGTTGGTTCAAGATATTT. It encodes CALWEVQGGWFKIF.